Listed here are 21 T cell receptor beta chains from one sample, sequenced in a study of CD8 T cells in Susac syndrome. Random hexamers were used to reverse transcribe the RNA input (about 0.5 to 1 ug). TCRdb re-called the immunoSEQ multiplex PCR reads through MiXCR, storing one row per CDR3 protein. The sample lists roughly 80,000 distinct CDR3 sequences; roughly 91% were seen once. Sequenced input: CD4+ T cells from PBMCs. The receptors come from a human donor with Susac syndrome.

The chain has TRBV19 and TRBJ2-1; D not certain. The CDR3 is 11 residues long. Germline CDR1 LNHDA, CDR2 SQIVND (reference sequence). V lost 5 bases to trimming and J lost 8 bases, with 7 bases between them. The CDR3: CASSDTYEQFF. In DNA, the CDR3 is TGTGCCAGTAGTGACACGTATGAGCAGTTCTTC.

In its sample, this clonotype was seen once. The chain is built from TRBV3-1 and TRBJ2-2; D remains ambiguous. The CDR3 contains 16 residues. Between the trimmed V and J ends, which lost 3 bases and 0 bases, there was a span of 11 bases. Germline assignment: CDR1 LGHDT and CDR2 YNNKEL (reference sequence). The CDR3 DNA is TGTGCCAGCAGCCATGAGCGCCCCTCGAACACCGGGGAGCTGTTTTTT. Translated, it gives CASSHERPSNTGELFF.

This rearrangement joins TRBV2 to TRBJ1-2; D not resolved. CDR1 SNHLY and CDR2 FYNNEI come from the germline V gene. The CDR3 is made up of 14 amino acids. V lost 8 bases, J lost 0 bases, and 13 bases lay in between. CDR3 region: CASRSLLANYGYTF. In DNA, the CDR3 is TGTGCCAGCCGTAGTCTTTTAGCTAACTATGGCTACACCTTC.

V is TRBV29-1 and J is TRBJ2-7; D gene unclear. Germline V gene sequence: CDR1 SQVTM, CDR2 ANQGSEA. The CDR3 is made up of 13 amino acids. The V gene lost 2 bases and the J gene lost 2 bases, with 10 bases spanning the gap. CDR3 sequence (DNA): TGCAGCGTTGAAATGTCACCAACCTACGAGCAGTACTTC. Translation: CSVEMSPTYEQYF.

In regard to this clonotype: One junction end disagrees with the germline gene, perhaps due to a read error. The V call is TRBV4-1, the J call TRBJ2-1; TRBD2 matches at 10 bases. Germline values: CDR1 MGHRA, CDR2 YSYEKL. The CDR3 extends over 16 amino acids. CDR3 sequence: CASRQGLAVFSNEQFF. The CDR3 DNA is TGCGCCAGCAGACAAGGACTAGCGGTATTTAGTAATGAGCAGTTCTTC.

The chain carries TRBV6-5 and TRBJ1-3, with D possibly being TRBD1 (5 bases). There are 15 residues in the CDR3. V shed 5 bases and J shed 4 bases, with 15 bases lying between them. Germline V gives CDR1 MNHEY, CDR2 SVGAGI. The CDR3 DNA follows: TGTGCCAGCAGTGGGACCTCATCGCAAGGAAACACCATATATTTT. It yields the protein CASSGTSSQGNTIYF.

This clonotype was recorded only once. The V gene is TRBV5-1, the J gene TRBJ2-1; TRBD1 aligns across 8 bases. The CDR3 is 14 residues long. CDR1 is SGHRS, CDR2 YFSETQ, per germline. V lost 5 bases and J lost 2; bases outside the gene matches: 3. CDR3 region: CASSKGQAYNEQFF. The CDR3 nucleotides read TGCGCCAGCAGTAAGGGACAGGCCTACAATGAGCAGTTCTTC.

The chain couples TRBV6-2 or TRBV6-3 to TRBJ1-1; TRBD1 matches at 8 bases. Trimming took 8 bases from V and 4 from J; bases not matched to a gene: 6. This CDR3 comprises 13 residues. Looked up from germline, CDR1 is MNHEY and CDR2 is SVGEGT. DNA for the CDR3: TGTGCCAGCGTAAGACAGGGGAGCACTGAAGCTTTCTTT. Residues: CASVRQGSTEAFF.

The J gene is TRBJ2-3, the V gene TRBV6-2 or TRBV6-3; 12 nucleotides align to TRBD2. The CDR3 has 16 residues. Trimming cost V 6 bases and J 1 base; bases outside gene matches: 5. Germline assignment: CDR1 MNHEY and CDR2 SVGEGT. For the CDR3, the DNA is TGTGCCAGCAGCCTCAGGACTAGCGGGGGCACAGATACGCAGTATTTT. It specifies CASSLRTSGGTDTQYF.

This CDR3 reads CASSQGTRNYGYTF. DNA for the CDR3: TGCGCCAGCAGCCAAGGGACACGGAACTATGGCTACACCTTC. This chain joins TRBV4-3 and TRBJ1-2, with a weak D call TRBD1 (5 bases). The CDR3 is 14 residues long. The germline V gene has CDR1 LGHNA and CDR2 YSLEER. V gave up 1 base and J gave up 2 bases, with 8 bases separating them.

The gene calls are TRBV12-3 or TRBV12-4 and TRBJ1-2, with a weak D call TRBD1 (6 bases). The CDR3 covers 12 residues. The V end lost 5 bases, the J end lost 5 bases, and 9 bases lay between the germline ends. The CDR3 DNA reads as TGTGCCAGCAGTCCCACAGGGTATGGCTACACCTTC. Residues: CASSPTGYGYTF.

This chain connects TRBV12-3 or TRBV12-4 to TRBJ2-7; D not resolved. CDR3 length equals 14 residues. V was clipped by 6 bases and J by 6 bases, with 18 bases between them. The CDR3 sequence: CASSDEPPLCEQYF. CDR3 DNA: TGTGCCAGCAGCGACGAGCCTCCCCTCTGCGAGCAGTACTTC.

This clonotype has a single count. The DNA is left out, because the CDR3 cannot be placed on it with certainty; the CDR3 is given as TCRdb lists it. This chain's CDR3 is CASSLPLVGQGTF. The rearrangement links TRBV7-9 to TRBJ1-2; the tabulated D call, TRBD1, remains unverified against the DNA. CDR1 SEHNR and CDR2 FQNEAQ come from the germline V gene (reference sequence). 13 amino acids form the CDR3, both terminal residues included.

This clonotype was recorded once. The rearrangement uses TRBV19 and TRBJ2-7; a possible D gene is TRBD2 (6 bases). Germline V gene data show CDR1 as LNHDA and CDR2 as SQIVND (reference sequence). This CDR3 contains 17 residues. The V and J ends lost 0 bases and 0 bases respectively, with 15 bases between them. CDR3 bases: TGTGCCAGTAGTATAGATCGGGAGACGGGGCCCTCCTACGAGCAGTACTTC. Residues: CASSIDRETGPSYEQYF.

In nucleotides, the CDR3 is TGCGCCAGCAGCCGCCTGGGACTAGCGGACTCCTACAATGAGCAGTTCTTC. Amino acid sequence: CASSRLGLADSYNEQFF. J is TRBJ2-1 and V is TRBV4-1; 11 bases are shared with TRBD2. In germline, CDR1 is MGHRA, CDR2 YSYEKL. J was trimmed by 0 bases and V by 4 bases; bases with no gene match: 5. The CDR3 loop spans 17 amino acids.

This chain uses TRBV27 with TRBJ1-2; D not certain. Deletions cut 5 bases from V and 3 bases from J, with 10 bases between. This CDR3 is built from 13 residues. Germline V lookup: CDR1 MNHEY, CDR2 SMNVEV (reference sequence). The CDR3 DNA follows: TGTGCCAGCAGTCCGGGGAGACACTATGGCTACACCTTC. This codes for CASSPGRHYGYTF.

The genes are TRBV6-1 and TRBJ1-1; unclear D gene. With 0 bases removed from V and 4 bases from J, the gap between germline ends came to 6 bases. The CDR3 is 13 amino acids. Per the germline V gene, CDR1 is MNHNS and CDR2 is SASEGT. The CDR3 here is CASSEAPGTEAFF. CDR3 nucleotide sequence: TGTGCCAGCAGTGAAGCCCCGGGCACTGAAGCTTTCTTT.

The J gene is TRBJ2-3, the V gene TRBV2; no firm D call. The CDR3 loop spans 15 amino acids. Looked up from germline, CDR1 is SNHLY and CDR2 is FYNNEI. V dropped 4 bases and J dropped 2 bases, with 13 bases sitting between them. CDR3 DNA: TGTGCCAGCAGTGCGAGGTCCCAGTACACAGATACGCAGTATTTT. This encodes CASSARSQYTDTQYF.

This clonotype was observed once. The CDR3 nucleotides are TGTGCCAGCAGTTCCCCCCCTACGGGGCTAGCGGGAGCCCAACCCGAAGAGACCCAGTACTTC. Translating it yields CASSSPPTGLAGAQPEETQYF. V usage is TRBV28 and J usage is TRBJ2-5; TRBD2 matches at 10 bases. Germline assignment: CDR1 MDHEN and CDR2 SYDVKM. The junction had 23 bases not matched to a gene; V was cut back by 4 bases and J by 3 bases. The CDR3 is 21 amino acids.

This chain joins TRBV12-3 or TRBV12-4 and TRBJ1-2; D is perhaps TRBD1 (5 bases). CDR3 length: 14 amino acids. The V end lost 7 bases, the J end lost 0 bases, and 12 bases lay between the germline ends. The CDR3 bases are TGTGCCAGCATCGGGGCAACAGCTAACTATGGCTACACCTTC. Protein product: CASIGATANYGYTF.

The chain carries TRBV6-2 or TRBV6-3 and TRBJ2-7; 11 bases map to TRBD2. Germline loops: CDR1 MNHEY, CDR2 SVGEGT. V dropped 9 bases and J dropped 3; count of bases not matched to a gene: 7. CDR3 length: 14 residues. For the CDR3, the DNA is TGTGCCAGTTTGGAGACTAGCGGGATCTACGAGCAGTACTTC. Protein: CASLETSGIYEQYF.